This is a list of T cell receptor beta chains from one sample in a study of T cells expressing NK-cell markers. From the 5' RACE reads, TCRdb lists one entry per CDR3 protein and no DNA. The sample totals about 380,000 distinct CDR3 sequences. Material: blood T cells: a sorted CD56 or NKG2C T cell subset, CD4+ or CD8+ T cells, or bulk PBMC T cells (not recorded which). The receptors were gathered from a man between 18 and 69 years old in good health. The CDR3 runs from the conserved cysteine through the conserved F or W.

TRBV6-5,TRBJ2-1,CASSYVPGPGGNEQFF
TRBV7-7,TRBJ2-2,CASSLGVERTGELFF
TRBV9,TRBJ2-3,CASGKGPFSTDTQYF
TRBV18,TRBJ2-2,CASSPGRSTGELFF
TRBV27,TRBJ2-7,CASSLSPGQGTKSEQYF
TRBV10-3,TRBJ2-1,CAISDPTSGGFYNEQFF
TRBV7-9,TRBJ2-7,CASSQSGGGAEQYF
TRBV27,TRBJ2-7,CASSLFDRGPYEQYF
TRBV19,TRBJ2-2,CASRKRTGTGGSGELFF
TRBV5-4,TRBJ2-1,CASSRDRHNEQFF
TRBV10-3,TRBJ2-1,CAISEWSSEGNEQFF
TRBV7-8,TRBJ2-7,CASSPSGGRAFYEQYF
TRBV12-3/TRBV12-4,TRBJ1-1,CASKWTENMNTEAFF
TRBV20-1,TRBJ2-1,CSAPTGTGLRSYNEQFF
TRBV12-3/TRBV12-4,TRBJ1-5,CASSSSGQGYQPQHF
TRBV12-3/TRBV12-4,TRBJ2-5,CASSLVGAGTTPYF
TRBV9,TRBJ2-7,CASSPATSGGFEQYF